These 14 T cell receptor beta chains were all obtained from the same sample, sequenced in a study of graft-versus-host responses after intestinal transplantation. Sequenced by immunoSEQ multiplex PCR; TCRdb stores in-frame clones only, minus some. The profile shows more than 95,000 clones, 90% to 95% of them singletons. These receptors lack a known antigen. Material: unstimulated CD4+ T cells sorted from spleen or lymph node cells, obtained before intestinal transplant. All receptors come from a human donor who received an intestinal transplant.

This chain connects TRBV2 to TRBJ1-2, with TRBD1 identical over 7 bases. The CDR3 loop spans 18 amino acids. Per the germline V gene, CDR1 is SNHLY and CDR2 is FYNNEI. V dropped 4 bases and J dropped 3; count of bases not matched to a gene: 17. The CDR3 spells CASSGGSLPGQPYYGYTF. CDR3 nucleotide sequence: TGTGCCAGCAGTGGAGGAAGCCTTCCGGGACAGCCTTACTATGGCTACACCTTC. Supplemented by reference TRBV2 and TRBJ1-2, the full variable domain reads EPEVTQTPSHQVTQMGQEVILRCVPISNHLYFYWYRQILGQKVEFLVSFYNNEISEKSEIFDDQFSVERPDGSNFTLKIRSTKLEDSAMYFCASSGGSLPGQPYYGYTFGSGTRLTVV.

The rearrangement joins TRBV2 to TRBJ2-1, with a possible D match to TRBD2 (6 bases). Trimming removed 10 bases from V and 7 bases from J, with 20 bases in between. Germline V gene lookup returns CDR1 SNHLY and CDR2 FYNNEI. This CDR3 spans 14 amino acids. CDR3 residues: CATKEGSYRNEQFF. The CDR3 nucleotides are TGTGCCACCAAGGAGGGTTCCTATCGGAATGAGCAGTTCTTC.

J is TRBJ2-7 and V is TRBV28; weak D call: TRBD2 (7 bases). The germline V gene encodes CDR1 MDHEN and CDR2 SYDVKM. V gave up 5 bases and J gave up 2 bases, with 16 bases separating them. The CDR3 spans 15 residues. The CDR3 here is CASSGTLAWAYEQYF. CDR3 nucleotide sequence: TGTGCCAGCAGTGGGACACTAGCGTGGGCCTACGAGCAGTACTTC.

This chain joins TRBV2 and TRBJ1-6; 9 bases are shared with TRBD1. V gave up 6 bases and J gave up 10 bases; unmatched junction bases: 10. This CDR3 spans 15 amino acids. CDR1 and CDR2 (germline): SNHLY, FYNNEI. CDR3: CASSAGTGSYSPLHF. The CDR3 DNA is TGTGCCAGCAGCGCCGGGACAGGGTCCTACTCACCCCTCCACTTT.

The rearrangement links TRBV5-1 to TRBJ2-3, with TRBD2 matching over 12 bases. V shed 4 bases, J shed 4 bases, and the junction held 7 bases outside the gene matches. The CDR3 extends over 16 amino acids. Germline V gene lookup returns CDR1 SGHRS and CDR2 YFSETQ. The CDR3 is CASSPRLAGASDTQYF. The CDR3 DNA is TGCGCCAGCAGCCCAAGACTAGCGGGGGCCTCAGATACGCAGTATTTT. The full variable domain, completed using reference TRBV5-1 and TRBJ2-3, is KAGVTQTPRYLIKTRGQQVTLSCSPISGHRSVSWYQQTPGQGLQFLFEYFSETQRNKGNFPGRFSGRQFSNSRSEMNVSTLELGDSALYLCASSPRLAGASDTQYFGPGTRLTVL.

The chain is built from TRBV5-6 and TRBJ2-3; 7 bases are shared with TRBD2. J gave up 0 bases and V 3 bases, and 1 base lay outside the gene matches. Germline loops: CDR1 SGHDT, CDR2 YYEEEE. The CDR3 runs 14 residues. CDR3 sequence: CASSYGGSTDTQYF. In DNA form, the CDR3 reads TGTGCCAGCAGCTACGGGGGGAGCACAGATACGCAGTATTTT.

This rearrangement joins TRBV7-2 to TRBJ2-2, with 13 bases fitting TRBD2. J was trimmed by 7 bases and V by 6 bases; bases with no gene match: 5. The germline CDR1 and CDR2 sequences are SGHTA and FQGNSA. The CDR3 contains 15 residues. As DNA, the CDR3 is TGTGCCAGCAGACGGACTAGCGGGAGTGTCGGGGAGCTGTTTTTT. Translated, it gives CASRRTSGSVGELFF.

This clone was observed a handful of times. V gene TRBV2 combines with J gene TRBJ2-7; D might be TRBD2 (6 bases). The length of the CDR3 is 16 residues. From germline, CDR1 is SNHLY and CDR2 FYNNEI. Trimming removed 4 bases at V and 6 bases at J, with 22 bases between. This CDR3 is CASSVCIGGTSCEQYF. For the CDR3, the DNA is TGTGCCAGCAGTGTATGTATCGGCGGGACGTCGTGCGAGCAGTACTTC.

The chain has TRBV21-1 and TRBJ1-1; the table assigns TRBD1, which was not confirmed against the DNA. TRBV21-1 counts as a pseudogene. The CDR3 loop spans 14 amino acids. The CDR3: CASSNGHEYAEAFF. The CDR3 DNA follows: TGTGCCAGCAGCAACGGACATGAGTATGCTGAAGCTTTCTTT.

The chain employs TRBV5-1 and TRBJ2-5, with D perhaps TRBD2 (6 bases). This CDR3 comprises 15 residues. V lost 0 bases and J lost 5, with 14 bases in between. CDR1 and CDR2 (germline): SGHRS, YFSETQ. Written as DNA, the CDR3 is TGCGCCAGCAGCTTGGCCGGGGGTGTGGTGGAGACCCAGTACTTC. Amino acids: CASSLAGGVVETQYF.

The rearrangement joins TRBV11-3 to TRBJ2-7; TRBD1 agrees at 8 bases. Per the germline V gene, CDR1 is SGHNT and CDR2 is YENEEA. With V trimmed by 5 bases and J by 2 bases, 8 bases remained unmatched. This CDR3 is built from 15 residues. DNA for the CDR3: TGTGCCAGCAGCCTATCGGGACAGGTGACCTACGAGCAGTACTTC. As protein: CASSLSGQVTYEQYF.

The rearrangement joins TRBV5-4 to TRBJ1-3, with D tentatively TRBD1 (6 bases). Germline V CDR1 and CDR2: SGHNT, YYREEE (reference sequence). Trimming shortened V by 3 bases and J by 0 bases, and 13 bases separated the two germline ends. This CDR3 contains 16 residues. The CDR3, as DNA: TGTGCCAGCAGCTATCCGACAGGACCCTCTGGAAACACCATATATTTT. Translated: CASSYPTGPSGNTIYF. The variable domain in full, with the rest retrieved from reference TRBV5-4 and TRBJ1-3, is ETGVTQSPTHLIKTRGQQVTLRCSSQSGHNTVSWYQQALGQGPQFIFQYYREEENGRGNFPPRFSGLQFPNYSSELNVNALELDDSALYLCASSYPTGPSGNTIYFGEGSWLTVV.

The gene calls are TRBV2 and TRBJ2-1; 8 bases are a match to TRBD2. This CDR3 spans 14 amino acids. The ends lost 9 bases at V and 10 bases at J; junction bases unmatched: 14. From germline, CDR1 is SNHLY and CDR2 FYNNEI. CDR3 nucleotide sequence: TGTGCCAGTAGGGAGGAGCGGGAGTACGACGAGCAGTTCTTC. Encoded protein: CASREEREYDEQFF.

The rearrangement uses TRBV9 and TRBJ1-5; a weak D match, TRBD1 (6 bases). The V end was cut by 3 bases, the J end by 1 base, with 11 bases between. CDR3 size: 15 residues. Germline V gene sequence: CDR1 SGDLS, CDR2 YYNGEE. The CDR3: CASSEGGISNQPQHF. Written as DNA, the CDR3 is TGTGCCAGCAGCGAGGGGGGGATAAGCAATCAGCCCCAGCATTTT. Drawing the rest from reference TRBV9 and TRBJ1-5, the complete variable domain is DSGVTQTPKHLITATGQRVTLRCSPRSGDLSVYWYQQSLDQGLQFLIQYYNGEERAKGNILERFSAQQFPDLHSELNLSSLELGDSALYFCASSEGGISNQPQHFGDGTRLSIL.